This T cell receptor beta chain appears in the sequencing data of a study of blood T cells in healthy people across ages. This clonotype was counted once. Investigators took roughly 10 milliliters of peripheral blood from every donor. Per individual sample, total RNA of at least 5.5 micrograms was extracted. Next came a second PCR, run for about 6 to 11 cycles, which used a sample-barcoded 5' primer along with a J-beta primer mix. One entry per CDR3 protein, called by TCRdb with MiXCR from the 5' RACE reads. Here the sample spans 650,000 to 800,000 distinct CDR3 sequences, roughly half being singletons. Germline V CDR1 and CDR2: ENHRY, SYGVKD. The ends lost 6 bases at V and 4 bases at J; junction bases unmatched: 7. The CDR3 is 15 residues long.

The sample taken for sequencing was blood. The receptor was derived from an elderly woman in good health. This rearrangement joins TRBV10-3 to TRBJ2-2; 8 bases fit TRBD2. DNA for the CDR3: TGTGCCATCAGCCTAACGGGAGGGCTCACCGGGGAGCTGTTTTTT. This codes for CAISLTGGLTGELFF.